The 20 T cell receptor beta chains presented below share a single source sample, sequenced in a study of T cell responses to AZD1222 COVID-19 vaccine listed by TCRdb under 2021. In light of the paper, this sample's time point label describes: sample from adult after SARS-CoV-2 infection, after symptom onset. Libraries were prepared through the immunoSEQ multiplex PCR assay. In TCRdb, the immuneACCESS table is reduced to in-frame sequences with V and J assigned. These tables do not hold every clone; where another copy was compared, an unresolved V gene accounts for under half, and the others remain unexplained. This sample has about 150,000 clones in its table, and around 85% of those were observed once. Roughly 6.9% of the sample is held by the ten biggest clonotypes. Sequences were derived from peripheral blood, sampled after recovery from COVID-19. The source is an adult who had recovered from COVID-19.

The CDR3 DNA reads TGTGCCAGCAGCTTGAATACGGTAGCGGGTTACAATGAGCAGTTCTTC. Its protein is CASSLNTVAGYNEQFF. V and J are TRBV5-8 and TRBJ2-1, with 7 bases matching TRBD2. Per the germline V gene, CDR1 is SGHTS and CDR2 is YDEGEE. V lost 1 base to trimming and J lost 4 bases; unmatched junction nucleotides: 8. The length of the CDR3 is 16 residues.

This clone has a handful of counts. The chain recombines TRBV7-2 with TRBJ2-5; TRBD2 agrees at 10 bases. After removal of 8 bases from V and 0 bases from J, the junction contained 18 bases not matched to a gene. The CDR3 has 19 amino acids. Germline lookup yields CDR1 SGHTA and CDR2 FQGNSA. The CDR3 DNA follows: TGTGCCAGCGCCCAAACAAGCGGGAGGGCCGGAGGAGACCAAGAGACCCAGTACTTC. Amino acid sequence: CASAQTSGRAGGDQETQYF.

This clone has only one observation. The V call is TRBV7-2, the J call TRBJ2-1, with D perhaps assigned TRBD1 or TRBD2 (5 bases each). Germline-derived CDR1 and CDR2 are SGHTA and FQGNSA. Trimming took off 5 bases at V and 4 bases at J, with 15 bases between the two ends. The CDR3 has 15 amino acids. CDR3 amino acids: CASSQWDPRYNEQFF. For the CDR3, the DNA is TGTGCCAGCAGCCAGTGGGACCCTCGGTACAATGAGCAGTTCTTC.

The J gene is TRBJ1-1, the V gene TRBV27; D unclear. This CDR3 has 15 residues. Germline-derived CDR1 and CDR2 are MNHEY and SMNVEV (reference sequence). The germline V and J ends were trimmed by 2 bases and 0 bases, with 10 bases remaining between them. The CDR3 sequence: CASSLVANLNTEAFF. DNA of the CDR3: TGTGCCAGCAGTTTAGTGGCAAATCTGAACACTGAAGCTTTCTTT.

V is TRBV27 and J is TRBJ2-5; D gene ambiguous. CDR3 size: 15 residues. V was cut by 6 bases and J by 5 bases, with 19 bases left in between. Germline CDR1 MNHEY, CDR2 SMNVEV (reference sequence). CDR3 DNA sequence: TGTGCCAGCAGAATCGGGCAGCCCCCCGGGGAGACCCAGTACTTC. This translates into CASRIGQPPGETQYF.

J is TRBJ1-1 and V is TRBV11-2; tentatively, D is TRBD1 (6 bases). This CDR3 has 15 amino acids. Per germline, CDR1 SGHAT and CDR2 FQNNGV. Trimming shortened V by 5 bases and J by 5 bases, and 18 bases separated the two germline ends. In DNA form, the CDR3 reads TGTGCCAGCAGCAGCCGGGACACACCGGGGACTGAAGCTTTCTTT. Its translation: CASSSRDTPGTEAFF.

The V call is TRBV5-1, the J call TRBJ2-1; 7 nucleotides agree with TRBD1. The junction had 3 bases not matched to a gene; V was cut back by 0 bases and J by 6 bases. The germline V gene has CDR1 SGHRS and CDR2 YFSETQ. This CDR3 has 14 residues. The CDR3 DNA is TGCGCCAGCAGCTTGGAGGACAGGAGCAATGAGCAGTTCTTC. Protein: CASSLEDRSNEQFF.

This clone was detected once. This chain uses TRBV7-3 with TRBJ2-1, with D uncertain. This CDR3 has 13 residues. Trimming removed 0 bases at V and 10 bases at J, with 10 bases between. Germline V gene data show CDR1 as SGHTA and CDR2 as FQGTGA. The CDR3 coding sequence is TGTGCCAGCAGCTTAACCGATGAGACAGAGCAGTTCTTC. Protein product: CASSLTDETEQFF.

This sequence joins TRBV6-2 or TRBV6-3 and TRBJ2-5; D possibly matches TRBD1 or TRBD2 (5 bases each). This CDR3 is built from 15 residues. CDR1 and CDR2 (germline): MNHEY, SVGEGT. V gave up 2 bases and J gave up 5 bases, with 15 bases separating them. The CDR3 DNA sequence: TGTGCCAGCAGTTACGCCCGGGACGCCTCTGAGACCCAGTACTTC. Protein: CASSYARDASETQYF.

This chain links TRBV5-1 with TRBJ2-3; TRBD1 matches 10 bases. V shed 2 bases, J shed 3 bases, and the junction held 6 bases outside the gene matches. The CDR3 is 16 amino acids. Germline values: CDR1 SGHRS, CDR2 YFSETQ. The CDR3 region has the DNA TGCGCCAGCAGCTTAGGGACAGGGGCGACGACAGATACGCAGTATTTT. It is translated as CASSLGTGATTDTQYF.

In DNA, the CDR3 is TGTGCCAGCAATCCTTTGCTGAACACTGAAGCTTTCTTT. This translates into CASNPLLNTEAFF. The chain is built from TRBV6-5 and TRBJ1-1; D is unresolved. The germline V gene encodes CDR1 MNHEY and CDR2 SVGAGI. The CDR3 sequence is 13 residues long. The V gene lost 7 bases and the J gene lost 0 bases, with 9 bases spanning the gap.

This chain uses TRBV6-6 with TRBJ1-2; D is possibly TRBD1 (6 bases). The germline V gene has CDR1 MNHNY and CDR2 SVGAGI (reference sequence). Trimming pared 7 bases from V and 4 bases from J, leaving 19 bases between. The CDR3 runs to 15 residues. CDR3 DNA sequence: TGTGCCAGCACCGCCTTTGCAGGGGTTTCCTATGGCTACACCTTC. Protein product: CASTAFAGVSYGYTF.

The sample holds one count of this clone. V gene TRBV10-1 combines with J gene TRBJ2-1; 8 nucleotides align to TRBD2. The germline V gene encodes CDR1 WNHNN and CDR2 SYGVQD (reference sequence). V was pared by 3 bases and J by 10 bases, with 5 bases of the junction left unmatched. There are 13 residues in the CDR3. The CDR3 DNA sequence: TGCGCCAGCAGTGAACGGACTAGCAGGGAGCAGTTCTTC. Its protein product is CASSERTSREQFF.

CDR3 sequence: CASSPGQGTWNTEAFF. As DNA, the CDR3 is TGTGCCAGCTCACCTGGACAGGGGACATGGAACACTGAAGCTTTCTTT. The V call is TRBV18, the J call TRBJ1-1; TRBD1 matches 9 bases. With V trimmed by 3 bases and J by 1 base, 6 bases remained unmatched. The CDR3 has 16 residues. Germline CDR1 reads KGHSH; CDR2 reads LQKENI.

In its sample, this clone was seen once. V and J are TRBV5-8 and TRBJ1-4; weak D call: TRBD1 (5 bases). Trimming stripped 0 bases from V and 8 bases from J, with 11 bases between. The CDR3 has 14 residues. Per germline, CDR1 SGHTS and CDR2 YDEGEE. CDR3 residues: CASSLGQGREKLFF. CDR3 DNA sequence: TGTGCCAGCAGCTTGGGCCAGGGAAGAGAAAAACTGTTTTTT.

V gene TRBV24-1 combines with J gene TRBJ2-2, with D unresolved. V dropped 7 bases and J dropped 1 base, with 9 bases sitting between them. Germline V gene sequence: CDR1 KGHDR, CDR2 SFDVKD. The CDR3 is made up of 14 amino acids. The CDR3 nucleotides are TGTGCCACCAGAGGATCAGGGAACACCGGGGAGCTGTTTTTT. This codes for CATRGSGNTGELFF.

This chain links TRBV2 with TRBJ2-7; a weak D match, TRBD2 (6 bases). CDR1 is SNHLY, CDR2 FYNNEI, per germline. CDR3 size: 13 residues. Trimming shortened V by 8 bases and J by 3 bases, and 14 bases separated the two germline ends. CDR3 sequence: CASGENSGYEQYF. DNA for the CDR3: TGTGCCAGCGGGGAGAATAGCGGCTACGAGCAGTACTTC. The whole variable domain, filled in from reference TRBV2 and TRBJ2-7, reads EPEVTQTPSHQVTQMGQEVILRCVPISNHLYFYWYRQILGQKVEFLVSFYNNEISEKSEIFDDQFSVERPDGSNFTLKIRSTKLEDSAMYFCASGENSGYEQYFGPGTRLTVT.

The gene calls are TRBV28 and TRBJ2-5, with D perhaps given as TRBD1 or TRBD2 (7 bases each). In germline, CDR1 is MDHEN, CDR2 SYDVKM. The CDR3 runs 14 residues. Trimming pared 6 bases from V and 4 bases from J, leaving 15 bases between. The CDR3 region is CASSRQGLRETQYF. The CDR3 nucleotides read TGTGCCAGCAGCCGACAGGGACTAAGAGAGACCCAGTACTTC.

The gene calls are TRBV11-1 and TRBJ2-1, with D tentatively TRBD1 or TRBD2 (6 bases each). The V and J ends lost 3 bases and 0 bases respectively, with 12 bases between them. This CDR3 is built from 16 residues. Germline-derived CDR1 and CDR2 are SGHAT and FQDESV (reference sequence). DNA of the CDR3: TGTGCCAGCAGCTTGGGGGGCTTGAGCTCCTACAATGAGCAGTTCTTC. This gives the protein CASSLGGLSSYNEQFF.

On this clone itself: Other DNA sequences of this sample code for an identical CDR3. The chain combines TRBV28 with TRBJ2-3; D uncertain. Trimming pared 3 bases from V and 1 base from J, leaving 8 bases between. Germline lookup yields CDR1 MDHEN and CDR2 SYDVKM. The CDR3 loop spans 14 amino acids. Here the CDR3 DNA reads TGTGCCAGCAGTTTCCTCAGCGGCACAGATACGCAGTATTTT. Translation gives CASSFLSGTDTQYF.